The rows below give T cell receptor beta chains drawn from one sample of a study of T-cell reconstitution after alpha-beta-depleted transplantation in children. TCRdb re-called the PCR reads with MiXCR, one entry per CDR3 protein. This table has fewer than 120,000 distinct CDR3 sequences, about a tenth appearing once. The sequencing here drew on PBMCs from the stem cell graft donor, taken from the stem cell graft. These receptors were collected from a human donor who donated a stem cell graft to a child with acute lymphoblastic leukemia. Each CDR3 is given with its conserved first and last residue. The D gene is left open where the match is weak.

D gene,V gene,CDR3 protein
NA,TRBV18,CASSPLTAKETQYF
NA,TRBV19,CASSIDRPERVNTEAFF
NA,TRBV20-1,CSARGNPYEQYF
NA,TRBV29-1,CSVVGQSSYNEQFF
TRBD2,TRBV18,CASSTLAGGDHEQYF
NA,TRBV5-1,CASSLVSGPNNEQFF
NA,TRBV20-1,CSASLGDPNQPQHF
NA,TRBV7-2,CASSRGPNTEAFF
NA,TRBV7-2,CASSGGGVGNTIYF
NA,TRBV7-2,CASNDRSTDTQYF
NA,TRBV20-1,CSARDRPDRLLGAFF
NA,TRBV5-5,CASSLTRVNQPQHF
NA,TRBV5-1,CASSSNAKLQYF
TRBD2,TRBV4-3,CASSHGRVQNEQYF
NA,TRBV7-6,CASRLDSGQGSYEQYF
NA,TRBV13,CASSLEAGSMNTEAFF
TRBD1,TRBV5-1,CASSGGQGWTEAFF
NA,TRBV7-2,CASSLGQGGDSPLHF
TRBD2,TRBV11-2,CASSSSGVVAGELFF
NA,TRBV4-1,CASSSPDRYEQYF
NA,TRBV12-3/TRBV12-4,CASSGPNQNEQFF
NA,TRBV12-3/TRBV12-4,CASRDPPGAEAFF
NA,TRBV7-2,CTSSLAYNEQFF
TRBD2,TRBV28,CASSFHGSGRRNEQFF
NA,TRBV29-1,CSVEDLGAGELFF
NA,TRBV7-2,CASSFSGTYNEQFF
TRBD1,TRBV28,CASSLGTGGIINEQFF
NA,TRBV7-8,CASSLGAYNEQFF
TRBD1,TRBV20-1,CSARGVSRWGQQGYGYTF
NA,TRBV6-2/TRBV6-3,CASSPFGGKPSYEQYF
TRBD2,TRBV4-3,CASSQDKRGGPTGELFF
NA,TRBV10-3,CAISDGSSTEAFF